Presented here are 14 T cell receptor beta chains from one specimen sequenced in a study of cytomegalovirus exposure and HLA in healthy donors. Primers: 60 Vbeta forward and 13 Jbeta reverse. The assay was immunoSEQ multiplex PCR, and TCRdb's table has in-frame clones only and misses some. This sample has about 180,000 clones, with around 76% found just once. The material sequenced was PBMCs. The receptors shown here come from a man between 40 and 49 years old in good health and CMV-seronegative.

V is TRBV6-1 and J is TRBJ2-7; a weak D match, TRBD1 (5 bases). CDR1 MNHNS and CDR2 SASEGT come from the germline V gene. The V end lost 6 bases, the J end lost 2 bases, and 17 bases lay between the germline ends. The CDR3 totals 15 residues. Here the CDR3 reads CASRAAPQGPYEQYF. In DNA, the CDR3 is TGTGCCAGCAGGGCAGCCCCCCAGGGCCCCTACGAGCAGTACTTC.

The rearrangement uses TRBV5-5 and TRBJ2-5; TRBD1 matches 11 bases. The CDR3 length is 14 residues. The V gene end was trimmed by 2 bases and the J gene end by 4 bases; junction bases not matched to a gene: 1. Germline V gives CDR1 SGHKS, CDR2 YYEKEE (reference sequence). CDR3 loop: CASSFGTGGETQYF. The CDR3 DNA reads TGTGCCAGCAGCTTCGGGACAGGGGGAGAGACCCAGTACTTC.

In its sample, this clone was seen a few times. The V gene is TRBV28, the J gene TRBJ2-2; the match to TRBD2 covers 7 bases. There are 13 residues in the CDR3. V lost 4 bases to trimming and J lost 7 bases; unmatched junction nucleotides: 3. Germline V gene data show CDR1 as MDHEN and CDR2 as SYDVKM. CDR3 loop: CASSWGGYGELFF. The DNA of the CDR3 is TGTGCCAGCAGTTGGGGGGGTTACGGGGAGCTGTTTTTT.

V is TRBV30 and J is TRBJ2-5; 14 bases agree with TRBD2. The germline gives CDR1 GTSNPN, CDR2 SVGIG (reference sequence). The V segment lost 4 bases and the J segment 5 bases; nucleotides outside the gene matches: 12. This CDR3 has 17 amino acids. In DNA, the CDR3 is TGTGCCTGGAATCTGGGAGGGACTAGCGGGAGAAGGGAGACCCAGTACTTC. This encodes CAWNLGGTSGRRETQYF.

V is TRBV28 and J is TRBJ2-5; TRBD2 matches 13 bases. J was trimmed by 3 bases and V by 6 bases; bases with no gene match: 4. The CDR3 covers 15 residues. Germline loops: CDR1 MDHEN, CDR2 SYDVKM. CDR3: CASSPGTSGKETQYF. The DNA of the CDR3 is TGTGCCAGCAGCCCGGGGACTAGCGGGAAAGAGACCCAGTACTTC.

DNA of the CDR3: TGCGCCAGCAGCCAAGATATAGGGACAGGGGGGTATGGCTACACCTTC. It translates to CASSQDIGTGGYGYTF. The chain has TRBV4-3 and TRBJ1-2; 11 bases match TRBD1. The germline V gene has CDR1 LGHNA and CDR2 YSLEER. The CDR3 has 16 amino acids. V lost 0 bases, J lost 5 bases, and 5 bases stayed unmatched.

The V gene is TRBV4-3, the J gene TRBJ2-7, with a tentative D call TRBD1 (6 bases). The V gene lost 4 bases and the J gene lost 4 bases, with 14 bases spanning the gap. The CDR3 is made up of 14 amino acids. The germline CDR1 and CDR2 sequences are LGHNA and YSLEER. This CDR3 reads CASSRGPTGYEQYF. In DNA, the CDR3 is TGCGCCAGCAGCCGCGGACCAACAGGGTACGAGCAGTACTTC.

On this clone itself: Other DNA sequences in the sample encode the same CDR3. V usage is TRBV11-2 and J usage is TRBJ1-2, with 8 positions matching TRBD1. V was clipped by 5 bases and J by 6 bases; unmatched bases: 5. CDR3 length: 13 amino acids. CDR1 is SGHAT, CDR2 FQNNGV, per germline. The CDR3 loop reads CASSTLTGDGYTF. The CDR3 nucleotides are TGTGCCAGCAGCACCCTGACAGGGGATGGCTACACCTTC. Variable domain in full (rest from reference TRBV11-2 and TRBJ1-2): EAGVAQSPRYKIIEKRQSVAFWCNPISGHATLYWYQQILGQGPKLLIQFQNNGVVDDSQLPKDRFSAERLKGVDSTLKIQPAKLEDSAVYLCASSTLTGDGYTFGSGTRLTVV.

As DNA, the CDR3 is TGCGCCAGCAGCTCTGACAGGGAAAGGAAGAAAAAACTGTTTTTT. Its protein product is CASSSDRERKKKLFF. The gene calls are TRBV5-1 and TRBJ1-4; 7 nucleotides line up with TRBD1. V was pared by 3 bases and J by 9 bases, with 11 bases of the junction left unmatched. Germline CDR1 is SGHRS and CDR2 is YFSETQ. This CDR3 is built from 15 residues.

The CDR3 region is CASSFPTYEQYF. The CDR3 DNA reads as TGCGCCAGCAGCTTTCCCACCTACGAGCAGTACTTC. The genes are TRBV5-1 and TRBJ2-7; D gene ambiguous. The CDR3 has 12 amino acids. In germline, CDR1 is SGHRS, CDR2 YFSETQ. V lost 2 bases to trimming and J lost 2 bases, with 5 bases between them.

DNA for the CDR3: TGTGCCTCCCTTAGTCGCGGAAACACCGGGGAGCTGTTTTTT. It specifies CASLSRGNTGELFF. This sequence joins TRBV6-5 and TRBJ2-2; unclear D gene. With 11 bases removed from V and 2 bases from J, the gap between germline ends came to 15 bases. The length of the CDR3 is 14 residues. Germline CDR1 is MNHEY and CDR2 is SVGAGI.

This clone is a singleton in its sample. Other DNA sequences in the sample encode the same CDR3. J is TRBJ1-2 and V is TRBV10-3; D ambiguous. The V gene lost 0 bases and the J gene lost 2 bases, with 7 bases spanning the gap. The CDR3 length is 14 residues. Germline CDR1 reads ENHRY; CDR2 reads SYGVKD. CDR3 in amino acids: CAISESHRNYGYTF. The CDR3 DNA reads TGTGCCATCAGTGAGTCCCACAGAAACTATGGCTACACCTTC.

The CDR3 loop is CASSWGGRANEQFF. In DNA form, the CDR3 reads TGTGCCAGTAGTTGGGGAGGACGGGCTAATGAGCAGTTCTTC. The chain combines TRBV19 with TRBJ2-1; a weak D match, TRBD2 (6 bases). There are 14 residues in the CDR3. Trimming left V 5 bases short and J 7 bases short, with 15 bases between. CDR1 and CDR2 (germline): LNHDA, SQIVND (reference sequence).

The chain uses TRBV4-2 and TRBJ1-1, with 8 bases aligning to TRBD1. CDR3 length equals 16 residues. Germline lookup yields CDR1 LGHNA and CDR2 YNFKEQ. V lost 4 bases, J lost 5 bases, and 12 bases stayed unmatched. The CDR3, as DNA: TGTGCCAGCAGCCGGGATGTCGGACAGGGAGGGACTGAAGCTTTCTTT. Protein sequence: CASSRDVGQGGTEAFF.